The 23 T cell receptor beta chains below were found in one sample sequenced in a study of regulatory T cells in long-lasting Graves disease. Time point given: newly diagnosed GD, antithyroid drugs for less than 3 months. RNA extracted from PBMCs served as the sequencing template. Construction of the TCR beta libraries employed iRepertoire HTBI primers in conjunction with Arm-PCR of CDR3 regions. MiXCR, applied by TCRdb to the multiplex PCR reads, yields one record per CDR3 protein. The sample contains some 500,000 distinct CDR3 sequences, approximately 16% of which appear only once. Separately, the same data were catalogued under a study of T cells in Graves' hyperthyroidism and ophthalmopathy.

The sequenced sample was peripheral blood mononuclear cells (PBMCs), obtained at new diagnosis, from a patient treated with antithyroid drugs. These receptor sequences come from a woman aged 35-65 years with Graves disease.

The chain joins TRBV6-2 or TRBV6-3 to TRBJ2-5; D uncertain. The CDR3 is made up of 13 amino acids. V was cut by 6 bases and J by 2 bases, with 10 bases left in between. Germline loops: CDR1 MNHEY, CDR2 SVGEGT. The CDR3 DNA sequence: TGTGCCAGCAGCCAGGAGCAGCAAGAGACCCAGTACTTC. This codes for CASSQEQQETQYF.

This clonotype was seen only a few times. The chain recombines TRBV9 with TRBJ1-5; D is possibly TRBD1 (6 bases). Between the trimmed V and J ends, which lost 0 bases and 6 bases, there was a span of 13 bases. The CDR3 contains 15 residues. CDR1 is SGDLS and CDR2 is YYNGEE in the germline V gene. The CDR3, as DNA: TGTGCCAGCAGCGTAGGCGGGGGGCAGGGTCAGCCCCAGCATTTT. As protein: CASSVGGGQGQPQHF.

V and J are TRBV4-2 and TRBJ2-2; the match to TRBD1 covers 7 bases. J lost 1 base, V lost 1 base, and 3 bases had no gene match. Germline V gives CDR1 LGHNA, CDR2 YNFKEQ. This CDR3 contains 16 residues. In DNA form, the CDR3 reads TGTGCCAGCAGCCAAGTTGGGACAGTGAACACCGGGGAGCTGTTTTTT. This encodes CASSQVGTVNTGELFF.

This clonotype has a count of ten or more. The chain couples TRBV12-3 or TRBV12-4 to TRBJ1-1; D is uncertain. V was clipped by 6 bases and J by 5 bases, with 10 bases between them. This CDR3 comprises 12 residues. This chain's CDR3 is CASRFGGTEAFF. In DNA, the CDR3 is TGTGCCAGCAGGTTCGGAGGTACTGAAGCTTTCTTT.

This clonotype was observed at least ten times. The chain recombines TRBV11-2 with TRBJ1-1, with 9 bases fitting TRBD1. Per the germline V gene, CDR1 is SGHAT and CDR2 is FQNNGV. CDR3 length: 14 residues. The V gene end was trimmed by 5 bases and the J gene end by 5 bases; junction bases not matched to a gene: 6. For the CDR3, the DNA is TGTGCCAGCAGCCCGCGGACAGGGGAGACTGAAGCTTTCTTT. Translated: CASSPRTGETEAFF.

This clonotype was picked up many times. The chain combines TRBV7-3 with TRBJ2-5; perhaps D is TRBD1 or TRBD2 (6 bases each). CDR1 SGHTA and CDR2 FQGTGA come from the germline V gene. This CDR3 region has 14 residues. The ends were cut back, 4 bases at V and 5 bases at J, with 14 bases in the middle. CDR3 sequence (DNA): TGTGCCAGCAGCTCGCCGGGGGCAGAGGAGACCCAGTACTTC. Residues: CASSSPGAEETQYF.

This clonotype was seen a handful of times. This sequence joins TRBV12-3 or TRBV12-4 and TRBJ1-4; D remains unclear. This CDR3 is built from 17 residues. V lost 5 bases, J lost 5 bases, and 21 bases lay in between. In DNA, the CDR3 is TGTGCCAGCAGTCATCTGGGAGAGATAATCCCGAATGAAAAACTGTTTTTT. This codes for CASSHLGEIIPNEKLFF.

The CDR3, as DNA: TGTGCCAGCGGCGGGACACTTCACGAAGGGGGCTACACCTTC. This sequence encodes CASGGTLHEGGYTF. The chain joins TRBV12-3 or TRBV12-4 to TRBJ1-2; a possible D gene is TRBD1 (6 bases). The V end was cut by 8 bases, the J end by 8 bases, with 21 bases between. The CDR3 spans 14 residues.

The chain's CDR3 is CASQREKSNEKLFF. The CDR3 region has the DNA TGTGCCAGCCAAAGGGAGAAATCTAATGAAAAACTGTTTTTT. This chain uses TRBV5-5 with TRBJ1-4; no firm D call. The CDR3 covers 14 residues. From germline, CDR1 is SGHKS and CDR2 YYEKEE (reference sequence). Trimming pared 7 bases from V and 3 bases from J, leaving 13 bases between.

This clonotype was recorded at least ten times. The chain has TRBV24-1 and TRBJ1-4; 7 bases line up with TRBD1. Germline V lookup: CDR1 KGHDR, CDR2 SFDVKD. Losses at the gene ends were 3 bases for V and 5 bases for J; bases not matched to a gene: 14. This CDR3 is built from 18 residues. The CDR3 nucleotides read TGTGCCACCAGTGATATGGGACAGAGCTTATTAACGAATGAAAAACTGTTTTTT. It specifies CATSDMGQSLLTNEKLFF.

V gene TRBV20-1 combines with J gene TRBJ2-5; D is possibly TRBD2 (6 bases). V shed 5 bases and J shed 0 bases, with 13 bases lying between them. The CDR3 consists of 14 residues. CDR1 and CDR2 (germline): DFQATT, SNEGSKA (reference sequence). The CDR3 loop is CSAGGGAYQETQYF. The CDR3 DNA follows: TGCAGTGCTGGGGGAGGAGCGTACCAAGAGACCCAGTACTTC.

This clonotype was seen many times. V is TRBV28 and J is TRBJ2-1; 11 nucleotides line up with TRBD2. The CDR3 is 15 amino acids. CDR1 and CDR2 from the germline V gene are MDHEN and SYDVKM. Trimming at V came to 1 base and at J to 7 bases, leaving 3 bases not matched to a gene. The CDR3 here is CASSLSASGGNEQFF. The CDR3 DNA sequence: TGTGCCAGCAGTTTATCGGCTAGCGGGGGGAATGAGCAGTTCTTC.

On this clonotype itself: The germline gene is not matched at one end of the junction; a read error may be the cause. This rearrangement joins TRBV3-1 to TRBJ2-5, with D perhaps being TRBD1 or TRBD2 (5 bases each). Germline V CDR1 and CDR2: LGHDT, YNNKEL (reference sequence). This CDR3 region has 13 residues. DNA for the CDR3: TGTGCCAGCAGCCCCCGGGACCAGGAGACCCAGTACTTC. It is translated as CASSPRDQETQYF.

This clonotype was seen a few times. The chain recombines TRBV5-4 with TRBJ1-2; weak D call: TRBD1 (5 bases). Germline loops: CDR1 SGHNT, CDR2 YYREEE (reference sequence). The V and J ends lost 4 bases and 2 bases respectively, with 15 bases between them. CDR3 size: 15 residues. CDR3 DNA sequence: TGTGCCAGCAGCCCCGGTGGGGCAGCCAACTATGGCTACACCTTC. Its translation is CASSPGGAANYGYTF.

This clonotype showed up just a few times. The chain has TRBV10-1 and TRBJ1-5; possible D gene TRBD1, 6 bases. The V end was cut by 0 bases, the J end by 2 bases, with 20 bases between. The CDR3 totals 19 residues. Germline-derived CDR1 and CDR2 are WNHNN and SYGVQD (reference sequence). The CDR3 nucleotides read TGCGCCAGCAGTGAGTCGAGCAGGGGTGGTGGATTTGGCAATCAGCCCCAGCATTTT. Protein sequence: CASSESSRGGGFGNQPQHF.

This chain links TRBV11-2 with TRBJ2-7; D remains ambiguous. CDR3 size: 17 residues. Germline V gives CDR1 SGHAT, CDR2 FQNNGV. The germline V and J ends were trimmed by 5 bases and 0 bases, with 20 bases remaining between them. The CDR3 sequence is CASSPIRRSLSSYEQYF. The DNA of the CDR3 is TGTGCCAGCAGCCCCATTCGTCGCAGCCTGAGCTCCTACGAGCAGTACTTC.

V and J are TRBV11-2 and TRBJ1-4, with 8 positions matching TRBD1. J lost 7 bases, V lost 5 bases, and 9 bases had no gene match. CDR3 length: 15 amino acids. Per the germline V gene, CDR1 is SGHAT and CDR2 is FQNNGV. CDR3: CASSDHRGGREKLFF. The CDR3 nucleotides read TGTGCCAGCAGCGACCACAGGGGGGGGCGTGAAAAACTGTTTTTT.

This clonotype was seen at least ten times. The chain has TRBV20-1 and TRBJ2-7, with 9 positions matching TRBD1. In germline, CDR1 is DFQATT, CDR2 SNEGSKA (reference sequence). The CDR3 is 16 residues long. V shed 6 bases and J 2 bases; nucleotides not matched to a gene: 14. CDR3 DNA sequence: TGCAGTGCCAGCAGAGTCATGGGACAGGGAGCCTACGAGCAGTACTTC. Its translation: CSASRVMGQGAYEQYF.

This clonotype was observed at least ten times. CDR3 in DNA: TGTGCCAGCAGTCAGGGACTGCCACTGTACAATGAGCAGTTCTTC. Its translation: CASSQGLPLYNEQFF. V usage is TRBV27 and J usage is TRBJ2-1; maybe TRBD2 (6 bases). CDR3 size: 15 residues. Trimming stripped 5 bases from V and 4 bases from J, with 15 bases between. CDR1 is MNHEY, CDR2 SMNVEV, per germline (reference sequence).

This clonotype was detected many times. The chain carries TRBV24-1 and TRBJ1-5, with TRBD1 as a possible D gene (6 bases). Looked up from germline, CDR1 is KGHDR and CDR2 is SFDVKD. V lost 5 bases and J 7 bases, leaving 11 bases between the germline ends. CDR3 length: 13 residues. The CDR3 loop reads CATSATGSQPQHF. The CDR3 DNA reads TGTGCCACCAGTGCCACAGGGTCACAGCCCCAGCATTTT.

In this sample, this clonotype turned up many times. The V and J genes are TRBV12-3 or TRBV12-4 and TRBJ1-2; 7 nucleotides align to TRBD1. J was trimmed by 2 bases and V by 7 bases; bases with no gene match: 4. This CDR3 contains 13 residues. The CDR3 nucleotides are TGTGCCAGCACCCCGACAGGGAACTATGGCTACACCTTC. It is translated as CASTPTGNYGYTF.

This chain uses TRBV29-1 with TRBJ1-2; tentatively, D is TRBD1 (6 bases). Germline values: CDR1 SQVTM, CDR2 ANQGSEA. V dropped 2 bases and J dropped 1 base, with 8 bases sitting between them. The CDR3 has 13 amino acids. CDR3 sequence reads: CSVENRDNYGYTF. CDR3 bases: TGCAGCGTTGAAAACAGGGATAACTATGGCTACACCTTC.

This clonotype showed up just a few times. The rearrangement joins TRBV29-1 to TRBJ1-1; D is uncertain. V dropped 3 bases and J dropped 2 bases, with 10 bases sitting between them. The germline CDR1 and CDR2 sequences are SQVTM and ANQGSEA. The length of the CDR3 is 13 residues. This CDR3 is CSVELGGNTEAFF. As DNA, the CDR3 is TGCAGCGTTGAGCTGGGCGGAAACACTGAAGCTTTCTTT.